The entry below gives a single T cell receptor beta chain sequence along with its context. Its target is unknown. The sample has other DNA sequences that encode this CDR3 too. With 60 Vbeta and 13 Jbeta primers, the PCR was carried out. TCRdb keeps only in-frame clones here, not all; method: immunoSEQ multiplex PCR. The table for this sample gives approximately 110,000 clones. These data come from a study of cytomegalovirus exposure and HLA in healthy donors. At the level of the study: From about 200 million T cells, an earlier analysis saw roughly 100 million unique TCR beta sequences.

Though probably carrying unrecorded immune exposures, donors were nominally healthy at sampling. Study results and limitations: Immune exposure was documented only through CMV serostatus.

The receptor's source is a man between 18 and 29 years old in good health and CMV-seronegative. The sequenced material came from PBMCs.

The CDR3 bases are TGTGCCAGCAGCCGGAGAGAGAACACTGAAGCTTTCTTT. This codes for CASSRRENTEAFF. V and J are TRBV5-4 and TRBJ1-1; D unresolved. This CDR3 comprises 13 residues. The germline V gene encodes CDR1 SGHNT and CDR2 YYREEE (reference sequence). V shed 4 bases and J shed 1 base, with 8 bases lying between them.